The clone carrying this T cell receptor beta chain was found a few times. Its specificity is not known. The CDR3 loop spans 15 amino acids. With 6 bases removed from V and 2 bases from J, the gap between germline ends came to 13 bases. The germline CDR1 and CDR2 sequences are ENHRY and SYGVKD. The data derive from a study of identical twins. Study-level points and caveats: Cross-sectional statistics underpinned the conclusions; the same donors were not followed. Among out-of-frame alpha sequences shared by twins, low generation probability occurred in excess.

Template switching, a step in the protocol, added a universal primer site, and cDNA carried unique molecular identifiers. TCRdb recomputed calls from the 5' RACE reads with MiXCR, one row per CDR3 protein. This sample has about 530,000 distinct CDR3 sequences, with 13% to 15% found just once. Another study also made use of these data, one on yellow fever vaccine responses in identical twins.

This clonotype was obtained from a woman aged 18-30 years in good health. The sequenced sample consisted of CD4+ T cells sorted from blood. V is TRBV10-3 and J is TRBJ2-2, with D uncertain. In DNA form, the CDR3 reads TGTGCCATCAGCGCGACCGGGCCAAACACCGGGGAGCTGTTTTTT. Protein: CAISATGPNTGELFF.